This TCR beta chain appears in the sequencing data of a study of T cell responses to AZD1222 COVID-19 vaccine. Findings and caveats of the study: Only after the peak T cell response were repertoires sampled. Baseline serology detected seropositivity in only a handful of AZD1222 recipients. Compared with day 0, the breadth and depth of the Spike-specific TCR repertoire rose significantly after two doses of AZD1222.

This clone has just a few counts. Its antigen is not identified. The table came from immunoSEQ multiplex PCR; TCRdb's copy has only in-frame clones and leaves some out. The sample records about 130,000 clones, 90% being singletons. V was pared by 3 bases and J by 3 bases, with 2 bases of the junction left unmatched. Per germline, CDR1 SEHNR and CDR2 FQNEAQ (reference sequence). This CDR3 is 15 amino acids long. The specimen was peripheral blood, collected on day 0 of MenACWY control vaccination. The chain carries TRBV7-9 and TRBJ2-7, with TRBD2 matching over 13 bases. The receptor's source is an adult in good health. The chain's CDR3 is CASSFGLAGDYEQYF. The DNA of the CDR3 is TGTGCCAGCAGCTTCGGACTAGCGGGAGACTACGAGCAGTACTTC.